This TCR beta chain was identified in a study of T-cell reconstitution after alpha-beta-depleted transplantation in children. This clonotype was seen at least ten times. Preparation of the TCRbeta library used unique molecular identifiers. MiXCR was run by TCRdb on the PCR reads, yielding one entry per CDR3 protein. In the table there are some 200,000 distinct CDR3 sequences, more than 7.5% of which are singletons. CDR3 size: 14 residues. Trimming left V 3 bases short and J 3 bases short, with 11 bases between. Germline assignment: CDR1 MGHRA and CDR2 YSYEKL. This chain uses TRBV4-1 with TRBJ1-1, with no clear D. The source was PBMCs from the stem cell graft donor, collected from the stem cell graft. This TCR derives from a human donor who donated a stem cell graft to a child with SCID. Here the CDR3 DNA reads TGCGCCAGCAGCCAGGGTTTCGCGTACACTGAAGCTTTCTTT. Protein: CASSQGFAYTEAFF.